The 20 T cell receptor beta chains below come from one sample, sequenced in a study of blood T cell repertoires in COVID-19. TCRdb's table, derived via immunoSEQ multiplex PCR, lists solely in-frame clones and lacks some. The sample has 92,000 or so clones; about three quarters are singletons. The source material was peripheral blood. The receptors here all came from an elderly woman with acute or convalescent COVID-19.

This chain links TRBV24-1 with TRBJ2-2, with 7 bases that match TRBD1. V lost 4 bases to trimming and J lost 3 bases; unmatched junction nucleotides: 7. The CDR3 contains 16 residues. Germline V CDR1 and CDR2: KGHDR, SFDVKD. CDR3 sequence reads: CATSDPRTGHTGELFF. CDR3 nucleotides: TGTGCCACCAGTGACCCTCGGACAGGCCACACCGGGGAGCTGTTTTTT.

The chain couples TRBV6-6 to TRBJ2-1; 9 bases agree with TRBD1. The CDR3 is 15 residues long. Germline V gene data show CDR1 as MNHNY and CDR2 as SVGAGI (reference sequence). V shed 7 bases, J shed 5 bases, and the junction held 9 bases outside the gene matches. CDR3 amino acids: CASKGRDRDHNEQFF. CDR3 nucleotides: TGTGCCAGCAAAGGCAGGGACAGGGACCACAATGAGCAGTTCTTC.

J is TRBJ1-1 and V is TRBV20-1, with 7 bases that match TRBD1. CDR1 and CDR2 from the germline V gene are DFQATT and SNEGSKA (reference sequence). The CDR3 consists of 10 residues. The junction had 1 base not matched to a gene; V was cut back by 6 bases and J by 6 bases. CDR3 in amino acids: CSAGQAEAFF. As DNA, the CDR3 is TGCAGTGCCGGACAGGCTGAAGCTTTCTTT.

This sequence joins TRBV6-2 or TRBV6-3 and TRBJ1-2, with 9 bases aligning to TRBD1. Trimming cost V 5 bases and J 4 bases; bases outside gene matches: 11. Germline assignment: CDR1 MNHEY and CDR2 SVGEGT. The CDR3 spans 16 residues. The CDR3 region is CASSPRQGETTYGYTF. In nucleotides, the CDR3 is TGTGCCAGCAGTCCGAGACAGGGGGAGACAACCTATGGCTACACCTTC.

The V call is TRBV29-1, the J call TRBJ1-1; possible D gene TRBD1, 6 bases. The CDR3 is 11 residues long. Per germline, CDR1 SQVTM and CDR2 ANQGSEA. V lost 7 bases, J lost 7 bases, and 13 bases lay in between. The CDR3 reads CSAIRDIEAFF. The CDR3 bases are TGCAGCGCCATACGGGACATTGAAGCTTTCTTT.

The chain carries TRBV24-1 and TRBJ2-3, with TRBD1 identical over 9 bases. V dropped 1 base and J dropped 3; count of bases not matched to a gene: 4. Germline V gene data show CDR1 as KGHDR and CDR2 as SFDVKD. The CDR3 consists of 16 residues. CDR3 loop: CATSDLKDRGTDTQYF. The DNA for the CDR3 is TGTGCCACCAGTGATTTAAAGGACAGGGGTACAGATACGCAGTATTTT.

The genes are TRBV27 and TRBJ2-5, with 9 bases fitting TRBD1. The J segment lost 5 bases and the V segment lost 5 bases, leaving 9 bases of the junction unmatched. The CDR3 has 15 residues. Per germline, CDR1 MNHEY and CDR2 SMNVEV (reference sequence). CDR3 amino acids: CASSARQGGGETQYF. The CDR3 region has the DNA TGTGCCAGCAGTGCCCGACAGGGGGGCGGGGAGACCCAGTACTTC.

V and J are TRBV7-6 and TRBJ1-4, with TRBD1 matching 7 bases. CDR3 size: 15 residues. Germline values: CDR1 SGHVS, CDR2 FNYEAQ. V was clipped by 4 bases and J by 4 bases; unmatched bases: 6. CDR3 in amino acids: CASSSQGGHNEKLFF. CDR3 DNA: TGTGCCAGCAGCTCCCAGGGGGGACATAATGAAAAACTGTTTTTT. The full variable domain, rest sourced from reference TRBV7-6 and TRBJ1-4, is GAGVSQSPRYKVTKRGQDVALRCDPISGHVSLYWYRQALGQGPEFLTYFNYEAQQDKSGLPNDRFSAERPEGSISTLTIQRTEQRDSAMYRCASSSQGGHNEKLFFGSGTQLSVL.

The chain links TRBV4-1 to TRBJ1-2; 9 bases are a match to TRBD1. The ends lost 3 bases at V and 6 bases at J; junction bases unmatched: 11. CDR1 MGHRA and CDR2 YSYEKL come from the germline V gene. The CDR3 spans 16 residues. The CDR3 nucleotides read TGCGCCAGCAGCCAGACCGGGACAGGGAGTACGAATGGCTACACCTTC. It yields the protein CASSQTGTGSTNGYTF.

A few counts support this clone. The chain is built from TRBV15 and TRBJ1-1; D remains unclear. The CDR3 contains 16 residues. Germline V gene lookup returns CDR1 LNHNV and CDR2 YYDKDF (reference sequence). With 1 base removed from V and 6 bases from J, the gap between germline ends came to 18 bases. The CDR3 DNA sequence: TGTGCCACCAGCAGAGGGGAGATCGAGGGTAACCCTGAAGCTTTCTTT. Its translation: CATSRGEIEGNPEAFF.

This rearrangement joins TRBV19 to TRBJ2-3; 8 nucleotides align to TRBD1. Germline V gene lookup returns CDR1 LNHDA and CDR2 SQIVND (reference sequence). V trimming: 2 bases; J trimming: 5 bases; junction bases outside the gene matches: 3. The CDR3 has 14 residues. The CDR3 spells CASSIRQGRDTQYF. The CDR3 DNA is TGTGCCAGTAGTATACGACAGGGGAGAGATACGCAGTATTTT.

The chain employs TRBV3-1 (or the pseudogene TRBV3-2) and TRBJ2-7, with 9 positions matching TRBD2. Germline CDR1 and CDR2: LGHDT and YNNKEL (reference sequence). The V and J ends lost 1 base and 2 bases, in that order; junction bases with no gene match: 3. The length of the CDR3 is 15 residues. In DNA form, the CDR3 reads TGTGCCAGCAGCCAAGGAGCTAGCGGGGCCTACGAGCAGTACTTC. The encoded protein is CASSQGASGAYEQYF.

A few counts support this clone. The same CDR3 also results from other DNA sequences found in this sample. This chain links TRBV9 with TRBJ1-1; 8 nucleotides line up with TRBD1. CDR3 length equals 15 residues. Per the germline V gene, CDR1 is SGDLS and CDR2 is YYNGEE. Germline trimming cut 0 bases from V and 0 bases from J; bases unmatched to any gene: 1. In DNA form, the CDR3 reads TGTGCCAGCAGCGTAGGGGACAGGATGAACACTGAAGCTTTCTTT. It yields the protein CASSVGDRMNTEAFF.

This clone was detected once. The genes are TRBV5-1 and TRBJ2-7; D gene unclear. The V and J ends lost 4 bases and 1 base respectively, with 12 bases between them. This CDR3 contains 14 residues. Germline CDR1 and CDR2: SGHRS and YFSETQ. CDR3 residues: CASSPVTQSYEQYF. In DNA form, the CDR3 reads TGCGCCAGCAGCCCGGTGACACAATCCTACGAGCAGTACTTC.

With regard to this clone: A read error may produce the germline difference seen at one junction end. J is TRBJ1-1 and V is TRBV13; possible D gene TRBD1, 6 bases. The CDR3 loop spans 13 amino acids. Germline CDR1 and CDR2: PRHDT and FYEKMQ (reference sequence). CDR3 region: CASSSPGAPKVLF. CDR3 sequence (DNA): TGTGCCAGCAGCTCACCAGGGGCCCCGAAGGTTCTCTTT.

The V gene is TRBV9, the J gene TRBJ2-6; D unresolved. CDR1 and CDR2 from the germline V gene are SGDLS and YYNGEE. Trimming took 3 bases from V and 4 from J, leaving 17 bases between them. CDR3 length: 17 residues. The DNA for the CDR3 is TGTGCCAGCAGCGCCTACACGGCTTTGAGGGGGGCCAACGTCCTGACTTTC. This translates into CASSAYTALRGANVLTF.

CDR3 sequence: CASSYTQGGSYGYTF. The CDR3 region has the DNA TGCGCCAGCAGCTATACCCAGGGGGGAAGCTATGGCTACACCTTC. The chain has TRBV5-1 and TRBJ1-2, with 7 bases aligning to TRBD1. The CDR3 sequence is 15 residues long. CDR1 is SGHRS, CDR2 YFSETQ, per germline. Trimming took 3 bases from V and 4 from J; bases not matched to a gene: 9.

Concerning this clone itself: This may come from a read error, since a much larger clone is one base off. V usage is TRBV25-1 and J usage is TRBJ1-3, with unresolved D. The CDR3 consists of 11 residues. The germline V gene encodes CDR1 MGHDK and CDR2 SYGVNS. V shed 5 bases and J shed 4 bases, with 3 bases lying between them. CDR3 DNA sequence: TGTGCCAGCAGTCGGGGAAACACCATATATTTT. The encoded protein is CASSRGNTIYF. The full variable domain, rest sourced from reference TRBV25-1 and TRBJ1-3, is EADIYQTPRYLVIGTGKKITLECSQTMGHDKMYWYQQDPGMELHLIHYSYGVNSTEKGDLSSESTVSRIRTEHFPLTLESARPSHTSQYLCASSRGNTIYFGEGSWLTVV.

This clone was picked up a small number of times. V is TRBV9 and J is TRBJ1-2, with no clear D. The CDR3 is 14 amino acids. The V gene's germline CDR1 is SGDLS and CDR2 YYNGEE. The germline V and J ends were trimmed by 1 base and 7 bases, with 14 bases remaining between them. CDR3 region: CASSVQLAGGGYTF. DNA for the CDR3: TGTGCCAGCAGCGTACAACTCGCAGGTGGTGGCTACACCTTC. Combining the CDR3 with reference TRBV9 and TRBJ1-2 gives the whole variable domain DSGVTQTPKHLITATGQRVTLRCSPRSGDLSVYWYQQSLDQGLQFLIQYYNGEERAKGNILERFSAQQFPDLHSELNLSSLELGDSALYFCASSVQLAGGGYTFGSGTRLTVV.

The CDR3 DNA sequence: TGTGCCTGGAGACAGGGCTATAATTCACCCCTCCACTTT. Encoded protein: CAWRQGYNSPLHF. This chain joins TRBV30 and TRBJ1-6; possible D gene TRBD1, 6 bases. Germline CDR1 reads GTSNPN; CDR2 reads SVGIG (reference sequence). Trimming took 3 bases from V and 3 from J, leaving 6 bases between them. CDR3 length equals 13 residues. Variable domain in full (rest from reference TRBV30 and TRBJ1-6): SQTIHQWPATLVQPVGSPLSLECTVEGTSNPNLYWYRQAAGRGLQLLFYSVGIGQISSEVPQNLSASRPQDRQFILSSKKLLLSDSGFYLCAWRQGYNSPLHFGNGTRLTVT.